This TCR beta chain emerged from a study of CD8+CD57+ T cells in acquired aplastic anemia (dated 2018 in TCRdb). Turning to the overall study: On average, sorted CD4+ and CD8+ cells yielded around 3.1 ug of extracted DNA, with a range of about 0.17 to 27.4 ug. CD8+CD57+ expansion was defined as frequency above the mean frequency observed in healthy subjects.

CDR1 WSHSY and CDR2 SAAADI were looked up in the germline V gene. From the cysteine up to the phenylalanine, the CDR3 has a length of 12 residues. Left in the record is the CDR3 DNA by itself, 36 bases read in frame from the first base. V ends up 7 bases short and J 10 bases short, with an unmatched junction base count of 6. Results the study describes overall, beyond this receptor: Patients and healthy controls showed no significant difference in CD8+ Simpson's diversity (P=0.060). Around 30 CD8+ CDR3 sequences were found to be shared between patients and controls, but these sequences appeared to be highly expressed in patients and within the immunodominant clones of the patients.

Profiling of TCR beta VDJ combinations and CDR3 sequences used genomic DNA as the template. An Illumina HiSeq 2000 was the platform used for TCR repertoire sequencing. In the original analysis: TRBV/TRBJ rearrangement plots, CDR3 size and DJ length profiles, and Simpson's diversity index were used to assess repertoires. Whichever DNA sequence was most abundant in the deep sequencing data was defined as the immunodominant clone. CDR3 amino acid sequences were screened for sharing across subjects and compared with published repertoires and the VDJdb database. TCRdb's own reprocessing of the public reads used fastp at Q25 and MiXCR and kept productive beta chains. Every CDR3 protein is listed once, alongside the most common genes and DNA of its rows. TCRdb assigned the V and J calls; the authors' analysis was not used. The table for this sample lists roughly 120,000 distinct CDR3 sequences; approximately 50% of them were counted only once. The biggest ten clones account for 25% to 30% of the sample.

Flow cytometry had shown CD8+CD57+ cell expansion in the patients selected for sequencing. Severe acquired aplastic anemia was diagnosed in all patients according to International Study of Aplastic Anemia and Agranulocytosis and Camitta criteria. Patients had received no therapy at the time of blood sampling. In this study, sorted CD4+ and CD8+ T cells from the blood of healthy subjects and of severe aplastic anemia patients had their TCR repertoires deep-sequenced. Patients were enrolled under clinicaltrials.gov protocols 00001620, 01623167, 00001397, 00071045, 00081523 and 00961064 in the USA. Ficoll-Paque density gradient centrifugation was used to isolate peripheral blood mononuclear cells. CD4+ and CD8+ T cells were sorted by FACS or magnetic beads before DNA extraction. A note on this clonotype: Its antigen specificity is not known. Base-call qualities are not available, and no considerably larger clone is one nucleotide away.

The rearranged segments are TRBV10-2 and TRBJ1-1; TRBD1 lines up with 10 middle nucleotides. The sequence was obtained from a human donor with aplastic anemia. Material for sequencing was sorted CD4+, CD8+, or CD8+CD57+ T cells (not recorded which) from PBMCs. The CDR3 region reads CASILDRGGAFF. In nucleotides, the sequence is TGCGCCAGCATCCTGGACAGGGGGGGAGCTTTCTTT.